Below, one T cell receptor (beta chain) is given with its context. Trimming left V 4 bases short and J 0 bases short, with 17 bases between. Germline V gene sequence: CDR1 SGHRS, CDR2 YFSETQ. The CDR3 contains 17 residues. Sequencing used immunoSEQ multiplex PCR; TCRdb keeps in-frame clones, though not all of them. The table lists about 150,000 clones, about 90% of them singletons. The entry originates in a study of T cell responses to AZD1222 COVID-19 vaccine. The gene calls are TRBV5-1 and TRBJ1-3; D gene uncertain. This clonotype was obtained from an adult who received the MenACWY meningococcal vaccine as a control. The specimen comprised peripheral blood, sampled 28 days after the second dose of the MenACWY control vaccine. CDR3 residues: CASSRMGTINSGNTIYF. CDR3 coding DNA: TGCGCCAGCAGCCGTATGGGAACTATAAACTCTGGAAACACCATATATTTT. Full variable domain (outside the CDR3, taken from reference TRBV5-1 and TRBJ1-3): KAGVTQTPRYLIKTRGQQVTLSCSPISGHRSVSWYQQTPGQGLQFLFEYFSETQRNKGNFPGRFSGRQFSNSRSEMNVSTLELGDSALYLCASSRMGTINSGNTIYFGEGSWLTVV.